The present T cell receptor beta chain was sequenced within a study of cytomegalovirus exposure and HLA in healthy donors. 60 Vbeta and 13 Jbeta primers were used in PCR. Measured with immunoSEQ multiplex PCR; TCRdb has only the in-frame clones, and not every one. Among fewer than 200,000 clones listed, about 88% were seen once. The CDR3 is made up of 14 amino acids. Germline V gene sequence: CDR1 MNHNS, CDR2 SASEGT. Trimming removed 9 bases from V and 1 base from J, with 12 bases in between. The chain is built from TRBV6-1 and TRBJ2-2; TRBD2 might be the D (5 bases). The sequence was obtained from a man between 25 and 39 years old in good health and CMV-seropositive. The specimen was PBMCs. The CDR3 spells CASLVGLNTGELFF. CDR3 bases: TGTGCCAGTTTGGTCGGACTGAACACCGGGGAGCTGTTTTTT.